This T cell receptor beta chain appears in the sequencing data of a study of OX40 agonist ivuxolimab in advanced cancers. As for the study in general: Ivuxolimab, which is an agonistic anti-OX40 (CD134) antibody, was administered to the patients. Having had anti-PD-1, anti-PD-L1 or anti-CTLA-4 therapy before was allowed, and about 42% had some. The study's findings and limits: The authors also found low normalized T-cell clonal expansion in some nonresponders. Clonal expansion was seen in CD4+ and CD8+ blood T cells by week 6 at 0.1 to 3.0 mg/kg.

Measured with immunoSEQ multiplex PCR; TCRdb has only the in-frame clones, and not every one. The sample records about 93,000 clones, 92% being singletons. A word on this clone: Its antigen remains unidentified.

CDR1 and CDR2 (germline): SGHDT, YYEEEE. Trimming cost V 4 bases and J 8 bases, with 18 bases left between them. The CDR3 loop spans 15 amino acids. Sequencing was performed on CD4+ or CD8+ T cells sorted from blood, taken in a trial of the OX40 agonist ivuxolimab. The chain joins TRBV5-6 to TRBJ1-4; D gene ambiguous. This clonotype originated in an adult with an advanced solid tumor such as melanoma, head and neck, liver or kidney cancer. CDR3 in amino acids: CASSPYGGLGEKLFF. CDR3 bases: TGTGCCAGCAGCCCATATGGAGGGCTGGGGGAAAAACTGTTTTTT.